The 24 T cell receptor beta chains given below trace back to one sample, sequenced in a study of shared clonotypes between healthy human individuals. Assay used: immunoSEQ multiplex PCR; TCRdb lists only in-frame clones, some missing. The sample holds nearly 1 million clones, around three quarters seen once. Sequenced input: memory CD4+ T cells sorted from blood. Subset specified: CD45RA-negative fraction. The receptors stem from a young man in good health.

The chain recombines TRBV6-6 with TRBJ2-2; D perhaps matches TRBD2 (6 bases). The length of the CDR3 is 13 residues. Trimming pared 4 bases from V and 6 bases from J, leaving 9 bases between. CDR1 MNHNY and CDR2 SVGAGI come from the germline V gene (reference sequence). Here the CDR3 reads CASSWTGAGELFF. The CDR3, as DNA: TGTGCCAGCAGTTGGACGGGAGCCGGGGAGCTGTTTTTT.

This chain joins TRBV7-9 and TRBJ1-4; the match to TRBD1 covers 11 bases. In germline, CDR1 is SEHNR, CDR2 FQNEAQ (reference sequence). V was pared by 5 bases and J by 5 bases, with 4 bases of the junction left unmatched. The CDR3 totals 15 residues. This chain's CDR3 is CASSPDRGLNEKLFF. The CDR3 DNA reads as TGTGCCAGCAGCCCGGACAGGGGGCTAAATGAAAAACTGTTTTTT.

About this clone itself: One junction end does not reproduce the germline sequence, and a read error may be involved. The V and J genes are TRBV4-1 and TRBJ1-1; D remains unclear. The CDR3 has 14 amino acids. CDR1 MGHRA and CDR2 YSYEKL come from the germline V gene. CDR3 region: CASSKDRANTEAFF. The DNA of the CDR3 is TGCGCCAGCAGCAAAGATAGGGCGAACACTGAAGCTTTCTTT.

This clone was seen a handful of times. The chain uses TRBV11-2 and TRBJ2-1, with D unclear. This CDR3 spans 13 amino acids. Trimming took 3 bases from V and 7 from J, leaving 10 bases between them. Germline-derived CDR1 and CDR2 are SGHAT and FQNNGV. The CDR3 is CASSFPGVNEQFF. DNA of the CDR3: TGTGCCAGCAGCTTCCCTGGGGTTAATGAGCAGTTCTTC.

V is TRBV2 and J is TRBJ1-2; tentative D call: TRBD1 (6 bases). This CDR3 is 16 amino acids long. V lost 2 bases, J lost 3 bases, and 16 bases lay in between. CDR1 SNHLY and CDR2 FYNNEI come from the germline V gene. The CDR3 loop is CASSEMGRGSDYGYTF. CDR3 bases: TGTGCCAGCAGTGAAATGGGCAGGGGAAGTGACTATGGCTACACCTTC. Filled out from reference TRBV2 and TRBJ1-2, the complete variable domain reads EPEVTQTPSHQVTQMGQEVILRCVPISNHLYFYWYRQILGQKVEFLVSFYNNEISEKSEIFDDQFSVERPDGSNFTLKIRSTKLEDSAMYFCASSEMGRGSDYGYTFGSGTRLTVV.

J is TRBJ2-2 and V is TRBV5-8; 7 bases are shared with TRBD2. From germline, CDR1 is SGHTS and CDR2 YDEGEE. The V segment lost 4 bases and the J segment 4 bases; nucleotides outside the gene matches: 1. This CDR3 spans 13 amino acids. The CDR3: CASSPGGTGELFF. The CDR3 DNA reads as TGTGCCAGCAGCCCGGGGGGCACCGGGGAGCTGTTTTTT.

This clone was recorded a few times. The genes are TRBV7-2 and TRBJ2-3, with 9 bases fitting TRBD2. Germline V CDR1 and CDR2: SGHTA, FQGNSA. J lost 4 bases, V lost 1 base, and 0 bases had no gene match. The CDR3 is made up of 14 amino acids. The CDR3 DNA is TGTGCCAGCAGCTTAGGGACTAGCGCAGATACGCAGTATTTT. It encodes CASSLGTSADTQYF.

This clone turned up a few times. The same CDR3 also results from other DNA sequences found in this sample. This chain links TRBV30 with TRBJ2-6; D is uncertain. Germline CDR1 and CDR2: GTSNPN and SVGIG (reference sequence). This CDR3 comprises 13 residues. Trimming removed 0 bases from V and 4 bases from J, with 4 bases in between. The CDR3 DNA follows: TGTGCCTGGAGTGTAACCGGGGCCAACGTCCTGACTTTC. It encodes CAWSVTGANVLTF.

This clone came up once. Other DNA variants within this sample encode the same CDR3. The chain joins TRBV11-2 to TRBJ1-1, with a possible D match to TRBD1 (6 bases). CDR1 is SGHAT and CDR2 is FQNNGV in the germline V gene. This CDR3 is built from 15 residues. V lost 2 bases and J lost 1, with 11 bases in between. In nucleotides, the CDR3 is TGTGCCAGCAGCTTATTCGGAGGGGGGAACACTGAAGCTTTCTTT. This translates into CASSLFGGGNTEAFF.

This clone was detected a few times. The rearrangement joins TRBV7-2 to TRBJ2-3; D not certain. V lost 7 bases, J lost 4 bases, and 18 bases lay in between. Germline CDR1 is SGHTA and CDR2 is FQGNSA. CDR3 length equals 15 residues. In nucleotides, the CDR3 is TGTGCCAGCACCACTATGGTTGGGGATCCAGATACGCAGTATTTT. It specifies CASTTMVGDPDTQYF.

The CDR3 coding sequence is TGTGCCAGCAGCTTCACCCTCAGGTTACTAATCAATCAGCCCCAGCATTTT. Protein: CASSFTLRLLINQPQHF. This chain connects TRBV5-5 to TRBJ1-5; D gene ambiguous. Germline CDR1 and CDR2: SGHKS and YYEKEE (reference sequence). Trimming removed 2 bases at V and 3 bases at J, with 18 bases between. The CDR3 spans 17 residues.

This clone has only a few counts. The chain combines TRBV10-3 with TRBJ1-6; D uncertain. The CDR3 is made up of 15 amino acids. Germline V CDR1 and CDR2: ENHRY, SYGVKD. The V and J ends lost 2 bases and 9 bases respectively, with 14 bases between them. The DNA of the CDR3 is TGTGCCATCAGTGAGGGTCAGGCGAAAGGTTCACCCCTCCACTTT. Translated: CAISEGQAKGSPLHF.

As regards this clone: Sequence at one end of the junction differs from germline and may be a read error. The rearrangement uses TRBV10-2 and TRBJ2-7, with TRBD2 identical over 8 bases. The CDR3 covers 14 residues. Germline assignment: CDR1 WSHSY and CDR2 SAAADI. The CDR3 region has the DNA TGCGCCAGCAGTGATTGGACTAGCTCCCACGAGCAGTACTTC. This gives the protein CASSDWTSSHEQYF.

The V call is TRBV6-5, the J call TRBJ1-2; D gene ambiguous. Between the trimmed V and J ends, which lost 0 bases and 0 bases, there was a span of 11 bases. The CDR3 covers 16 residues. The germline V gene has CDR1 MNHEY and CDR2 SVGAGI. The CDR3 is CASSYSPAASNYGYTF. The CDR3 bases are TGTGCCAGCAGTTACTCTCCGGCAGCATCTAACTATGGCTACACCTTC.

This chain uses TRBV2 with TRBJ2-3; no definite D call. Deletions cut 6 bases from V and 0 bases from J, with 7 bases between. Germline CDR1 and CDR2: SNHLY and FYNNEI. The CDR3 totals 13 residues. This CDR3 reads CASRAPSTDTQYF. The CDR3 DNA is TGTGCCAGCAGAGCGCCCAGCACAGATACGCAGTATTTT.

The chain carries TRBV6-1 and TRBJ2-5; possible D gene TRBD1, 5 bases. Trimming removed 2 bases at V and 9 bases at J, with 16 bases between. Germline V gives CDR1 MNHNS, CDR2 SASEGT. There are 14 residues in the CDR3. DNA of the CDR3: TGTGCCAGCAGTGAATGGGGCGGTCGTAGGGCCCAGTACTTC. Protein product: CASSEWGGRRAQYF.

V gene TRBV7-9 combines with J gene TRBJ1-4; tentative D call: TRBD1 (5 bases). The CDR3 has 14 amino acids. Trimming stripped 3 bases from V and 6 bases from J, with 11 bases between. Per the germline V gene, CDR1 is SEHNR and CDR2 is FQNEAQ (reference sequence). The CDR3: CASSLAGLDEKLFF. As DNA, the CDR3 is TGTGCCAGCAGCTTGGCAGGGTTGGATGAAAAACTGTTTTTT.

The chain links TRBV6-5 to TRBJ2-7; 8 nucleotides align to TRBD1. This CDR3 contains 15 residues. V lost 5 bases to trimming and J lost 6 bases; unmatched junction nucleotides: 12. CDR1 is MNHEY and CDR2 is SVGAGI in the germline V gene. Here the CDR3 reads CASSTYRGRNGEQYF. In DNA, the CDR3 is TGTGCCAGCAGTACCTACAGGGGGAGAAATGGCGAGCAGTACTTC.

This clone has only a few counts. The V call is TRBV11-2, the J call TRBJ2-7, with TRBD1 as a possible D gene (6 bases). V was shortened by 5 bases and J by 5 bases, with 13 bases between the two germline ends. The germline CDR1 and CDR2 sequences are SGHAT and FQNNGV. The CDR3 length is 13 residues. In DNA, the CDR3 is TGTGCCAGCAGCAAACAGGGTACCCACGAGCAGTACTTC. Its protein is CASSKQGTHEQYF.

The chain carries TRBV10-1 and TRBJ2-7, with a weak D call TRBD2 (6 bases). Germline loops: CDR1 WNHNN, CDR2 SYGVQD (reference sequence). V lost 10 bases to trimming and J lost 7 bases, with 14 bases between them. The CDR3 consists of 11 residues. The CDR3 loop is CATALRGEQYF. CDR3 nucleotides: TGCGCCACCGCCCTGCGGGGTGAGCAGTACTTC.

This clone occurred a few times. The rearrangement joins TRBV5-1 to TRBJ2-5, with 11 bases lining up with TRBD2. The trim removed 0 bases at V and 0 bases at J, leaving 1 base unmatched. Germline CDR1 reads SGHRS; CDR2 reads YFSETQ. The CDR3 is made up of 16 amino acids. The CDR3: CASSLVTSGDQETQYF. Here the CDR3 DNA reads TGCGCCAGCAGCTTGGTGACTAGCGGGGACCAAGAGACCCAGTACTTC.

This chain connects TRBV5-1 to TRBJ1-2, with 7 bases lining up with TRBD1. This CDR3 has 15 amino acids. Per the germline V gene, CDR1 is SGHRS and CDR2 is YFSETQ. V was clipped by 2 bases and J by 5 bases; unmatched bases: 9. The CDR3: CASSFATGTAYGYTF. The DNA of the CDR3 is TGCGCCAGCAGCTTCGCAACCGGGACAGCTTATGGCTACACCTTC.

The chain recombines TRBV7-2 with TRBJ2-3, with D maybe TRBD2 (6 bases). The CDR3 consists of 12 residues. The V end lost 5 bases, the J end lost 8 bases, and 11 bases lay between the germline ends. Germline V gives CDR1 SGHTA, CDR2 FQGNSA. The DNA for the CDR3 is TGTGCCAGCAGCGGGGGAGCGGGTACGCAGTATTTT. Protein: CASSGGAGTQYF.

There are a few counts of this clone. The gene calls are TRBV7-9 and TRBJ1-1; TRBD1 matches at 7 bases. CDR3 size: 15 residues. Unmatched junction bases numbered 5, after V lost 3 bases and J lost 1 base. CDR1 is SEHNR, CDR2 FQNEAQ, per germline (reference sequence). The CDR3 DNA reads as TGTGCCAGCAGCTTCACAGGGGTAGCGAACACTGAAGCTTTCTTT. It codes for CASSFTGVANTEAFF.